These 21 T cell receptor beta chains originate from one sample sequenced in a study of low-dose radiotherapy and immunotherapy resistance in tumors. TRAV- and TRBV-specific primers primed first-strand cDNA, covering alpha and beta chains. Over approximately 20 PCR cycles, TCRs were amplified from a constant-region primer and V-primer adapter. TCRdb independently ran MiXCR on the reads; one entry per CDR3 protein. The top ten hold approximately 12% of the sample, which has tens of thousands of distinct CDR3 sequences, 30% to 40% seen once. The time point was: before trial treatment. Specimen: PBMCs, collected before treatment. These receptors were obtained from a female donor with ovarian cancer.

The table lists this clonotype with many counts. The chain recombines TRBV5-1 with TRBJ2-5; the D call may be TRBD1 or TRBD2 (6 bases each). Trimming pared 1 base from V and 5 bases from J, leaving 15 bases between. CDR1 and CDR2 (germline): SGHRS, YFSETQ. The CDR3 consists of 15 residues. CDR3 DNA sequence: TGCGCCAGCAGCTTGTCTAGGGGGGCATTGGAGACCCAGTACTTC. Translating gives CASSLSRGALETQYF.

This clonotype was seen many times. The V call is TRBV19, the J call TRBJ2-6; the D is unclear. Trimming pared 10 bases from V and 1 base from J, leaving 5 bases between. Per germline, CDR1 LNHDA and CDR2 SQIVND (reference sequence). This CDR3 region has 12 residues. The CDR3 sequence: CATKSGANVLTF. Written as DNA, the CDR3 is TGTGCCACTAAATCTGGGGCCAACGTCCTGACTTTC.

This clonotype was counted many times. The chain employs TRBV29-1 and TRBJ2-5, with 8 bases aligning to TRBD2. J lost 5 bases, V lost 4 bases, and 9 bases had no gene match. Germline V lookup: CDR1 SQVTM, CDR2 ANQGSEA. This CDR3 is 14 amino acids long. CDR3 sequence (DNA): TGCAGCGTTGGGACTAGCAGCCTTGGGGAGACCCAGTACTTC. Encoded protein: CSVGTSSLGETQYF.

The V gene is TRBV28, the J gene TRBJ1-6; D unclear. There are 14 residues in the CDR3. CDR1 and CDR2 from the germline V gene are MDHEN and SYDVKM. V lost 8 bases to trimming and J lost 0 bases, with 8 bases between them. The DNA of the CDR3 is TGTGCCAGCGGAGAAGGCTCCTATAATTCACCCCTCCACTTT. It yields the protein CASGEGSYNSPLHF.

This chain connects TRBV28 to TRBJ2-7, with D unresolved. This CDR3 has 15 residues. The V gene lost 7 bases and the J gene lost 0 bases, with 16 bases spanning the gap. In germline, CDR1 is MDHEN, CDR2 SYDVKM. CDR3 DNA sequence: TGTGCCAGCACTAGTATAGGTAGAAGCTCCTACGAGCAGTACTTC. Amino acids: CASTSIGRSSYEQYF.

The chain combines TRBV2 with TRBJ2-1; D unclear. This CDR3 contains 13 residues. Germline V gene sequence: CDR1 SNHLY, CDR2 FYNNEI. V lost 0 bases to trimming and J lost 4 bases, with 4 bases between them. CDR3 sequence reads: CASSEAKYNEQFF. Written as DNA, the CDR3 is TGTGCCAGCAGTGAAGCGAAGTACAATGAGCAGTTCTTC.

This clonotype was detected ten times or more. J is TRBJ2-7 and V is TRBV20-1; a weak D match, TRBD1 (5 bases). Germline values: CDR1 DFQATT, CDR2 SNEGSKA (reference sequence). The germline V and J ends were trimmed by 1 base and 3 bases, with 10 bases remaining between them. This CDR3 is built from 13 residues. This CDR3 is CSARVAGRYEQYF. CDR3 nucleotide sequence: TGCAGTGCTAGAGTCGCAGGGCGCTACGAGCAGTACTTC.

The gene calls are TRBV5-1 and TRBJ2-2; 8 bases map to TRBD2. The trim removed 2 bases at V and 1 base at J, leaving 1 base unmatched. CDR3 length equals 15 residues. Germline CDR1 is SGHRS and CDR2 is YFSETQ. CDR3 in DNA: TGCGCCAGCAGCTTAACTAGCGGGAACACCGGGGAGCTGTTTTTT. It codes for CASSLTSGNTGELFF.

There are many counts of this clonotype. In nucleotides, the CDR3 is TGCAGTGCTAGGGCAGGGGGGAGAATGGTCGGGGAGCTGTTTTTT. It codes for CSARAGGRMVGELFF. The chain joins TRBV20-1 to TRBJ2-2, with D tentatively TRBD1 (7 bases). This CDR3 has 15 residues. The germline V gene encodes CDR1 DFQATT and CDR2 SNEGSKA (reference sequence). With 3 bases removed from V and 7 bases from J, the gap between germline ends came to 18 bases.

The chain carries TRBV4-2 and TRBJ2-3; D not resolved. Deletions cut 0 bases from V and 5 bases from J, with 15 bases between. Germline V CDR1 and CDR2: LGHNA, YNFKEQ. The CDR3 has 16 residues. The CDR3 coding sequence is TGTGCCAGCAGCCAAGAAGGACGAACCAGAGGAGATACGCAGTATTTT. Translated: CASSQEGRTRGDTQYF.

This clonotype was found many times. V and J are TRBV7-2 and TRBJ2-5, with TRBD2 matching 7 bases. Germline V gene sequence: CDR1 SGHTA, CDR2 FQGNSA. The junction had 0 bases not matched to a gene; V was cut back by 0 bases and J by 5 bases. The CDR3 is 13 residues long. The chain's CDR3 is CASSLAGGETQYF. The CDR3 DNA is TGTGCCAGCAGCTTAGCGGGGGGGGAGACCCAGTACTTC.

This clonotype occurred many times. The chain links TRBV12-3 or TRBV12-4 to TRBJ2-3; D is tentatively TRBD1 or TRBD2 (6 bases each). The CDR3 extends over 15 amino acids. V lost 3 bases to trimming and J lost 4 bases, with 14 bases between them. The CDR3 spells CASSFPTGGSDTQYF. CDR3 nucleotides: TGTGCCAGCAGTTTTCCGACAGGAGGGTCAGATACGCAGTATTTT.

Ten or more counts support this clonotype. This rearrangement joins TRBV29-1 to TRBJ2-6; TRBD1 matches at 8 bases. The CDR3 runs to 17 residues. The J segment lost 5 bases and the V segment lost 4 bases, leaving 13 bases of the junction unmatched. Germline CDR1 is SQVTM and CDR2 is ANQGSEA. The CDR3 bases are TGCAGCGTTGCGCAGGGGGCTTCCTCTGGTCGGGCCAACGTCCTGACTTTC. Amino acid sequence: CSVAQGASSGRANVLTF. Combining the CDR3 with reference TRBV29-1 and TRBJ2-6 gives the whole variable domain SAVISQKPSRDICQRGTSLTIQCQVDSQVTMMFWYRQQPGQSLTLIATANQGSEATYESGFVIDKFPISRPNLTFSTLTVSNMSPEDSSIYLCSVAQGASSGRANVLTFGAGSRLTVL.

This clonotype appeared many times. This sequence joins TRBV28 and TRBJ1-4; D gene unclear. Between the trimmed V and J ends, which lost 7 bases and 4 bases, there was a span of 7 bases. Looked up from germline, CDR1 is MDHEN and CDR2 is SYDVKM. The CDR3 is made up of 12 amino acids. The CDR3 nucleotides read TGTGCCAGCATGCGGAGTAATGAAAAACTGTTTTTT. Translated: CASMRSNEKLFF.

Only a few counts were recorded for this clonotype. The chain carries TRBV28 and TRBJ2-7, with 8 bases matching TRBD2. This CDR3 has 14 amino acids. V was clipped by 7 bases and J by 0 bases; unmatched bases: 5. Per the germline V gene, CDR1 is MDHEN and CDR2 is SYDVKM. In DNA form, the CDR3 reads TGTGCCAGCATCTCGGGAGGGACCTCCTACGAGCAGTACTTC. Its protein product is CASISGGTSYEQYF.

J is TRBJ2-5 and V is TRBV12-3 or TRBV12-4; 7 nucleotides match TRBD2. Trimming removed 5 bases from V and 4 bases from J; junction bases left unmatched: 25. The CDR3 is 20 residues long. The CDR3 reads CASSRTSPGLRELRGETQYF. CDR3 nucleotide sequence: TGTGCCAGCAGTCGTACCTCCCCTGGATTGCGGGAGCTTCGTGGAGAGACCCAGTACTTC.

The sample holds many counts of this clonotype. Here the CDR3 DNA reads TGCAGCGTTGAAACGGGGCAGGGGGCAGATACGCAGTATTTT. Protein product: CSVETGQGADTQYF. The rearrangement joins TRBV29-1 to TRBJ2-3, with 7 bases identical to TRBD1. The CDR3 is 14 residues long. CDR1 is SQVTM, CDR2 ANQGSEA, per germline. After removal of 2 bases from V and 4 bases from J, the junction contained 6 bases not matched to a gene.

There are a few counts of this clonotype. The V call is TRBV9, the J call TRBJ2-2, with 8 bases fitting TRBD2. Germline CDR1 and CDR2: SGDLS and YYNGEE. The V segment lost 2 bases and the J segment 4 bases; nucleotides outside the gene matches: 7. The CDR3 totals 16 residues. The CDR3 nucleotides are TGTGCCAGCAGCGTTCAAGCGGGAGCTGTCACCGGGGAGCTGTTTTTT. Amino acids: CASSVQAGAVTGELFF.

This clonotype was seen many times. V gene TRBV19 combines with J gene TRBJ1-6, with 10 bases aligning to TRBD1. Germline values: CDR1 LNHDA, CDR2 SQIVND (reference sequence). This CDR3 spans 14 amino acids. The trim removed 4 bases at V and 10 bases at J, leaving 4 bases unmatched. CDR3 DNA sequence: TGTGCCAGTAGTACCGGACAGGGGGGATCACCCCTCCACTTT. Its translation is CASSTGQGGSPLHF.

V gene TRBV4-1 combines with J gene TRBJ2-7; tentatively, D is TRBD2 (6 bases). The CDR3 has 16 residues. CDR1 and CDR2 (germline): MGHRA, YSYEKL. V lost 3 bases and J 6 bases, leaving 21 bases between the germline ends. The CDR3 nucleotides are TGCGCCAGCAGCCAGCTCATCCCGGGGGTGAGGGGCGAGCAGTACTTC. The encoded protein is CASSQLIPGVRGEQYF.

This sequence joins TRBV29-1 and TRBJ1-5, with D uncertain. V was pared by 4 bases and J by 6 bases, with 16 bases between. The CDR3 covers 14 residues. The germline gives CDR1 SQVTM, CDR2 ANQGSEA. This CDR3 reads CSVVAGQGGQPQHF. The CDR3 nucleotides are TGCAGCGTTGTAGCCGGCCAAGGAGGTCAGCCCCAGCATTTT.